The clone carrying this TCR beta chain was observed a few times. Antigen: not known. The sample originates from a study of T cells after yellow fever vaccination. Broader study findings: Most primary-vaccination clones recurred post-booster (about 96% CD4, roughly 91% CD8). Sorted repertoires could include abundant contaminating clonotypes from bulk cells.

Germline lookup yields CDR1 SEHNR and CDR2 FQNEAQ (reference sequence). V lost 1 base, J lost 6 bases, and 10 bases lay in between. The CDR3 covers 14 residues. A process of 5'RACE template switching, which added a universal primer site and UMIs, was used to make TCR cDNA. TCRdb analysed the 5' RACE reads with MiXCR anew, one entry per CDR3 protein. The sample carries 450,000 to 600,000 distinct CDR3 sequences, about 13% recorded once. This sample comprised PBMCs, obtained on the day of the yellow fever booster vaccination. The chain is built from TRBV7-9 and TRBJ2-1; D is perhaps TRBD1 (5 bases). This clonotype originated in a man aged 30 to 39 who received the YFV17D yellow fever vaccine. The CDR3 protein is CASSLVDTINEQFF. The CDR3 region has the DNA TGTGCCAGCAGCTTAGTGGACACAATCAATGAGCAGTTCTTC.